The next 8 T cell receptor beta chains were all read from a single sample in a study of CD8 T cells in Susac syndrome. It was with random hexamers that 0.5 to 1 ug RNA was reverse transcribed. TCRdb re-called the immunoSEQ multiplex PCR reads through MiXCR, storing one row per CDR3 protein. Altogether some 170,000 distinct CDR3 sequences are present, around 95% being singletons, with the ten largest covering around 0.13%. The sample comprised CD4+ T cells from PBMCs. The receptors stem from a human donor in good health.

The chain is built from TRBV6-2 or TRBV6-3 and TRBJ1-2, with 10 bases identical to TRBD1. V gave up 1 base and J gave up 4 bases; unmatched junction bases: 0. The CDR3 is 14 amino acids. CDR1 is MNHEY and CDR2 is SVGEGT in the germline V gene. CDR3 sequence reads: CASSYWTGGYGYTF. CDR3 coding DNA: TGTGCCAGCAGTTACTGGACAGGGGGCTATGGCTACACCTTC.

The V gene is TRBV2, the J gene TRBJ1-6; 10 nucleotides agree with TRBD1. The CDR3 covers 13 residues. From germline, CDR1 is SNHLY and CDR2 FYNNEI. V lost 7 bases to trimming and J lost 8 bases; unmatched junction nucleotides: 2. The CDR3 is CASKGQGHSPLHF. CDR3 sequence (DNA): TGTGCCAGCAAGGGACAGGGGCATTCACCCCTCCACTTT.

The chain has TRBV20-1 and TRBJ2-4, with TRBD2 as a possible D gene (5 bases). This CDR3 comprises 14 residues. Deletions cut 6 bases from V and 1 base from J, with 13 bases between. Per the germline V gene, CDR1 is DFQATT and CDR2 is SNEGSKA (reference sequence). The CDR3 region has the DNA TGCAGTGCGAACTTGGCGGGTGCCAAAAACATTCAGTACTTC. This codes for CSANLAGAKNIQYF.

This rearrangement joins TRBV7-8 to TRBJ2-2; D tentatively fits TRBD1 or TRBD2 (5 bases each). Deletions cut 0 bases from V and 6 bases from J, with 17 bases between. This CDR3 spans 17 amino acids. Germline V gene data show CDR1 as SGHVS and CDR2 as FQNEAQ. CDR3 region: CASSLAGTLRLAGELFF. CDR3 DNA: TGTGCCAGCAGCTTAGCGGGGACCTTACGTTTAGCCGGGGAGCTGTTTTTT.

The rearrangement uses TRBV7-2 and TRBJ2-4; possibly TRBD1 for D (6 bases). The CDR3 covers 15 residues. Germline loops: CDR1 SGHTA, CDR2 FQGNSA. V lost 5 bases to trimming and J lost 6 bases, with 17 bases between them. CDR3 in amino acids: CASSRTRDIPNIQYF. The CDR3 nucleotides are TGTGCCAGCAGCCGAACCCGGGACATTCCAAACATTCAGTACTTC. Full variable domain (remainder filled in from reference TRBV7-2 and TRBJ2-4): GAGVSQSPSNKVTEKGKDVELRCDPISGHTALYWYRQSLGQGLEFLIYFQGNSAPDKSGLPSDRFSAERTGGSVSTLTIQRTQQEDSAVYLCASSRTRDIPNIQYFGAGTRLSVL.

The chain uses TRBV6-5 and TRBJ2-3, with 10 bases aligning to TRBD1. Germline values: CDR1 MNHEY, CDR2 SVGAGI. The CDR3 runs 15 residues. The J segment lost 0 bases and the V segment lost 4 bases, leaving 1 base of the junction unmatched. This CDR3 is CASSLGQGSTDTQYF. The CDR3 DNA is TGTGCCAGCAGTTTGGGACAGGGGAGCACAGATACGCAGTATTTT.

The V and J genes are TRBV12-3 or TRBV12-4 and TRBJ1-1; D is possibly TRBD1 (5 bases). The germline V and J ends were trimmed by 3 bases and 2 bases, with 10 bases remaining between them. The CDR3 sequence is 14 residues long. Here the CDR3 DNA reads TGTGCCAGCAGTTTCGGGGGGTCCAACACTGAAGCTTTCTTT. Translating it yields CASSFGGSNTEAFF.

The V and J genes are TRBV30 and TRBJ1-6, with TRBD1 identical over 9 bases. Losses at the gene ends were 1 base for V and 10 bases for J; bases not matched to a gene: 5. The CDR3 consists of 14 residues. CDR1 GTSNPN and CDR2 SVGIG come from the germline V gene (reference sequence). For the CDR3, the DNA is TGTGCCTGGAGTGGGGGGACAGGGATCTCACCCCTCCACTTT. Amino acid sequence: CAWSGGTGISPLHF.